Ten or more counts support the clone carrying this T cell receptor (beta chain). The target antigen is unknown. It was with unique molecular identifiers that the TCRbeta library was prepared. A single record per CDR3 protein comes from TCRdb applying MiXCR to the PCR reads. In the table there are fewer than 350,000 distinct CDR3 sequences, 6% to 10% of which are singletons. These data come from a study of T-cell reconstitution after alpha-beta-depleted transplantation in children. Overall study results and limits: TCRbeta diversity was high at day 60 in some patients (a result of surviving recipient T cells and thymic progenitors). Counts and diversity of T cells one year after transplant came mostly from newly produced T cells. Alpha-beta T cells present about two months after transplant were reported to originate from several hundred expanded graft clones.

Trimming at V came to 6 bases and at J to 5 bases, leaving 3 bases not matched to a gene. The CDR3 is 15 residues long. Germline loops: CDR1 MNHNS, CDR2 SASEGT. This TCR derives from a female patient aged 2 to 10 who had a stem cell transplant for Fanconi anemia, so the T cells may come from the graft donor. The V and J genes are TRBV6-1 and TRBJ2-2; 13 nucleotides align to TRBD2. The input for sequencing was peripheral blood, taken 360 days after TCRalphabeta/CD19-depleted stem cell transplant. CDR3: CASRRLAGGTGELFF. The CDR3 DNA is TGTGCCAGCAGACGACTAGCGGGGGGTACCGGGGAGCTGTTTTTT.